This T cell receptor beta chain derives from a study of siplizumab effects on memory and regulatory T cells. TCRdb keeps only in-frame clones here, not all; method: immunoSEQ multiplex PCR. The sample has roughly 120,000 clones; 80% to 95% are singletons. Study results and limitations: Controls had around 26% Treg-derived mappable alloreactive CD4+ clones on average, versus around 64% with siplizumab.

The CDR3 has 16 amino acids. The V gene's germline CDR1 is SGDLS and CDR2 YYNGEE. The ends lost 3 bases at V and 7 bases at J; junction bases unmatched: 9. About this clone: Its specificity is unknown.

The TCR sequence derives from a human donor in good health. V gene TRBV9 combines with J gene TRBJ2-3, with 12 bases that match TRBD2. Sequenced: CD4+ T cells sorted from blood. The CDR3 region has the DNA TGTGCCAGCAGCGCGCAGGCTAGCGGGAGGGGGAATACGCAGTATTTT. Translated, it gives CASSAQASGRGNTQYF.